These 2 T cell receptor beta chains were sequenced from one sample in a study of blood T cell repertoires in COVID-19. The table came from immunoSEQ multiplex PCR; TCRdb's copy has only in-frame clones and leaves some out. This table holds around 250,000 clones, approximately 89% found once. The sample comprised PBMCs or T cells enriched from blood (not recorded which). Receptor source: a woman aged 40 to 50 who had been exposed to COVID-19.

This chain joins TRBV7-2 and TRBJ1-4; 8 nucleotides agree with TRBD1. The V gene end was trimmed by 3 bases and the J gene end by 3 bases; junction bases not matched to a gene: 6. CDR1 is SGHTA and CDR2 is FQGNSA in the germline V gene. This CDR3 contains 16 residues. The CDR3 here is CASSFDQGAPNEKLFF. The CDR3 DNA sequence: TGTGCCAGCAGCTTTGACCAGGGGGCACCTAATGAAAAACTGTTTTTT.

A word on this clone: At one of its ends the junction is not consistent with the germline gene, which may arise from a read error. The rearrangement joins TRBV5-1 to TRBJ1-1; possible D gene TRBD1, 5 bases. CDR1 is SGHRS, CDR2 YFSETQ, per germline. CDR3 size: 15 residues. The CDR3 DNA follows: TGTGCCAGCAGCTTACCCCAGGGCGTAAGGACTGAAGCTTTCTTT. Encoded protein: CASSLPQGVRTEAFF.